Following are 20 T cell receptor beta chains from one sample sequenced in a study of beta chain features in type 1 diabetes. Study outcomes and limitations: Researchers report that Type 1 diabetes patients had moderately but significantly shorter TCRB CDR3s across all four CD4+ subsets.

No antigen has been assigned to these receptors. The whole isolated RNA underwent reverse transcription, so sequencing captured expressed TCRB transcripts. The data were produced by immunoSEQ multiplex PCR, yet TCRdb's version contains in-frame clones alone and is incomplete. The sample carries 300,000 to 350,000 clones, approximately 15% recorded once. Material for sequencing was naive CD4+ T cells from blood. The receptor set was obtained from a woman younger than 35 with type 1 diabetes.

The chain recombines TRBV9 with TRBJ2-1; 8 bases agree with TRBD2. Germline-derived CDR1 and CDR2 are SGDLS and YYNGEE. The V gene end was trimmed by 0 bases and the J gene end by 7 bases; junction bases not matched to a gene: 6. The CDR3 is 15 residues long. The CDR3 nucleotides read TGTGCCAGCAGCGTAGCACTAGCGGATCTTAATGAGCAGTTCTTC. Its protein is CASSVALADLNEQFF.

Only a few counts were recorded for this clone. V usage is TRBV5-1 and J usage is TRBJ2-1, with 10 bases fitting TRBD2. Unmatched junction bases numbered 4, after V lost 0 bases and J lost 4 bases. Germline V gene data show CDR1 as SGHRS and CDR2 as YFSETQ. This CDR3 spans 16 amino acids. The CDR3 spells CASSLGAGGAYNEQFF. In DNA form, the CDR3 reads TGCGCCAGCAGCTTGGGAGCGGGAGGGGCTTACAATGAGCAGTTCTTC. Variable domain in full (rest from reference TRBV5-1 and TRBJ2-1): KAGVTQTPRYLIKTRGQQVTLSCSPISGHRSVSWYQQTPGQGLQFLFEYFSETQRNKGNFPGRFSGRQFSNSRSEMNVSTLELGDSALYLCASSLGAGGAYNEQFFGPGTRLTVL.

V and J are TRBV5-6 and TRBJ2-7; D perhaps matches TRBD2 (6 bases). The CDR3 is made up of 14 amino acids. The V end was cut by 4 bases, the J end by 7 bases, with 18 bases between. In germline, CDR1 is SGHDT, CDR2 YYEEEE. The DNA of the CDR3 is TGTGCCAGCAGCCTCGGGGTCTCGGCGGGGGAGCAGTACGTC. It specifies CASSLGVSAGEQYV.

This chain joins TRBV6-5 and TRBJ2-7, with D possibly matching TRBD1 (6 bases). CDR3 length equals 14 residues. Trimming took 2 bases from V and 6 from J, leaving 14 bases between them. Germline CDR1 reads MNHEY; CDR2 reads SVGAGI. The CDR3 protein is CASSYRPGDGEQYF. The CDR3 DNA sequence: TGTGCCAGCAGTTACAGGCCAGGGGATGGCGAGCAGTACTTC.

The gene calls are TRBV27 and TRBJ1-4; D not certain. CDR1 is MNHEY and CDR2 is SMNVEV in the germline V gene (reference sequence). V was shortened by 5 bases and J by 8 bases, with 12 bases between the two germline ends. CDR3 length: 13 amino acids. For the CDR3, the DNA is TGTGCCAGCAGTGTGCGAGGGAGGGAAAAACTGTTTTTT. Protein: CASSVRGREKLFF. Filled out from reference TRBV27 and TRBJ1-4, the complete variable domain reads EAQVTQNPRYLITVTGKKLTVTCSQNMNHEYMSWYRQDPGLGLRQIYYSMNVEVTDKGDVPEGYKVSRKEKRNFPLILESPSPNQTSLYFCASSVRGREKLFFGSGTQLSVL.

The rearrangement links TRBV13 to TRBJ2-1; 12 nucleotides match TRBD2. Losses at the gene ends were 5 bases for V and 7 bases for J; bases not matched to a gene: 6. Germline CDR1 reads PRHDT; CDR2 reads FYEKMQ (reference sequence). There are 15 residues in the CDR3. The CDR3 nucleotides are TGTGCCAGCAGCCGACTAGCGGGAGCCTCTAATGAGCAGTTCTTC. This translates into CASSRLAGASNEQFF.

The gene calls are TRBV5-1 and TRBJ2-3; D gene ambiguous. The germline gives CDR1 SGHRS, CDR2 YFSETQ. Trimming shortened V by 5 bases and J by 4 bases, and 11 bases separated the two germline ends. The CDR3 is 13 amino acids. In nucleotides, the CDR3 is TGCGCCAGCAGGCCTGACTCCCCAGATACGCAGTATTTT. It yields the protein CASRPDSPDTQYF.

The rearrangement links TRBV25-1 to TRBJ1-2, with D tentatively TRBD1 (6 bases). CDR1 and CDR2 (germline): MGHDK, SYGVNS. This CDR3 is 15 amino acids long. V gave up 4 bases and J gave up 4 bases, with 16 bases separating them. Written as DNA, the CDR3 is TGTGCCAGCAGTGGCCACCGACAGGAATCCTATGGCTACACCTTC. This codes for CASSGHRQESYGYTF.

V usage is TRBV7-2 and J usage is TRBJ2-1; 8 bases map to TRBD2. The CDR3 runs to 16 residues. Germline V gene lookup returns CDR1 SGHTA and CDR2 FQGNSA. V trimming: 2 bases; J trimming: 6 bases; junction bases outside the gene matches: 9. CDR3 coding DNA: TGTGCCAGCAGCTTAATAACGGCGGGAGGTCGCAATGAGCAGTTCTTC. It translates to CASSLITAGGRNEQFF. Full variable domain (remainder filled in from reference TRBV7-2 and TRBJ2-1): GAGVSQSPSNKVTEKGKDVELRCDPISGHTALYWYRQSLGQGLEFLIYFQGNSAPDKSGLPSDRFSAERTGGSVSTLTIQRTQQEDSAVYLCASSLITAGGRNEQFFGPGTRLTVL.

The chain carries TRBV2 and TRBJ1-2, with D possibly matching TRBD1 (6 bases). Germline V gives CDR1 SNHLY, CDR2 FYNNEI. V was trimmed by 8 bases and J by 8 bases, leaving 18 bases between them. The CDR3 consists of 13 residues. CDR3 in amino acids: CASGPGHGRGYTF. The CDR3 DNA follows: TGTGCCAGCGGTCCGGGACACGGACGCGGCTACACCTTC.

The chain employs TRBV7-9 and TRBJ1-1, with no clear D. Deletions cut 6 bases from V and 5 bases from J, with 13 bases between. This CDR3 region has 13 residues. In germline, CDR1 is SEHNR, CDR2 FQNEAQ (reference sequence). In nucleotides, the CDR3 is TGTGCCAGCAGTGTTATGGAGGCGACTGAAGCTTTCTTT. It is translated as CASSVMEATEAFF. The entire variable domain, with the rest obtained from reference TRBV7-9 and TRBJ1-1, is as follows: DTGVSQNPRHKITKRGQNVTFRCDPISEHNRLYWYRQTLGQGPEFLTYFQNEAQLEKSRLLSDRFSAERPKGSFSTLEIQRTEQGDSAMYLCASSVMEATEAFFGQGTRLTVV.

The gene calls are TRBV11-2 and TRBJ2-3; maybe TRBD1 (6 bases). CDR3 length equals 13 residues. V dropped 0 bases and J dropped 8 bases, with 9 bases sitting between them. CDR1 is SGHAT, CDR2 FQNNGV, per germline. Here the CDR3 reads CASSLDLQGTQYF. CDR3 nucleotides: TGTGCCAGCAGCTTAGATCTACAGGGTACGCAGTATTTT.

This clone was counted between two and nine times. The chain couples TRBV28 to TRBJ2-1; possible D gene TRBD2, 6 bases. Looked up from germline, CDR1 is MDHEN and CDR2 is SYDVKM. CDR3 length equals 16 residues. The V and J ends lost 3 bases and 4 bases respectively, with 16 bases between them. CDR3 bases: TGTGCCAGCAGTTTGGAGGGGAACGACCTATACAATGAGCAGTTCTTC. The encoded protein is CASSLEGNDLYNEQFF.

The V call is TRBV6-5, the J call TRBJ1-1, with a weak D call TRBD1 (5 bases). Trimming left V 0 bases short and J 1 base short, with 12 bases between. Germline CDR1 MNHEY, CDR2 SVGAGI. The CDR3 length is 16 residues. CDR3 sequence reads: CASSYSLDNENTEAFF. The CDR3 coding sequence is TGTGCCAGCAGTTACTCGTTGGACAACGAGAACACTGAAGCTTTCTTT.

This chain joins TRBV15 and TRBJ2-2, with D perhaps matching TRBD2 (5 bases). The CDR3 totals 17 residues. CDR1 and CDR2 from the germline V gene are LNHNV and YYDKDF (reference sequence). Trimming stripped 4 bases from V and 5 bases from J, with 20 bases between. The DNA for the CDR3 is TGTGCCACCAGCACCGAGAAATTCGGGTCGGGAACCGGGGAGCTGTTTTTT. Translating gives CATSTEKFGSGTGELFF.

The chain couples TRBV2 to TRBJ2-1, with 11 bases aligning to TRBD2. The germline gives CDR1 SNHLY, CDR2 FYNNEI. There are 15 residues in the CDR3. V lost 6 bases, J lost 4 bases, and 5 bases stayed unmatched. DNA of the CDR3: TGTGCCAGCAGGAGGTCTAGCGGGAGGTACAATGAGCAGTTCTTC. Encoded protein: CASRRSSGRYNEQFF. Supplemented by reference TRBV2 and TRBJ2-1, the full variable domain reads EPEVTQTPSHQVTQMGQEVILRCVPISNHLYFYWYRQILGQKVEFLVSFYNNEISEKSEIFDDQFSVERPDGSNFTLKIRSTKLEDSAMYFCASRRSSGRYNEQFFGPGTRLTVL.

This clone came up a few times. The chain couples TRBV11-2 to TRBJ2-5, with 7 bases matching TRBD1. The CDR3 covers 15 residues. The germline CDR1 and CDR2 sequences are SGHAT and FQNNGV. The trim removed 3 bases at V and 0 bases at J, leaving 4 bases unmatched. As DNA, the CDR3 is TGTGCCAGCAGCTTTGGCAGGGGGTACCAAGAGACCCAGTACTTC. Its protein product is CASSFGRGYQETQYF. Full variable domain (missing parts from reference TRBV11-2 and TRBJ2-5): EAGVAQSPRYKIIEKRQSVAFWCNPISGHATLYWYQQILGQGPKLLIQFQNNGVVDDSQLPKDRFSAERLKGVDSTLKIQPAKLEDSAVYLCASSFGRGYQETQYFGPGTRLLVL.

This clone was seen repeatedly, ten times or more. The chain employs TRBV7-9 and TRBJ2-7; D unclear. V gave up 5 bases and J gave up 3 bases, with 5 bases separating them. Germline CDR1 reads SEHNR; CDR2 reads FQNEAQ (reference sequence). CDR3 length: 11 residues. This chain's CDR3 is CASSPGYEQYF. The CDR3 DNA follows: TGTGCCAGCAGCCCCGGCTACGAGCAGTACTTC.

The V and J genes are TRBV30 and TRBJ1-5; 8 nucleotides match TRBD1. In germline, CDR1 is GTSNPN, CDR2 SVGIG (reference sequence). This CDR3 spans 13 amino acids. V gave up 3 bases and J gave up 7 bases; unmatched junction bases: 5. CDR3 residues: CAWRADRGQPQHF. CDR3 DNA sequence: TGTGCCTGGAGGGCCGACAGGGGCCAGCCCCAGCATTTT.

This clone was observed a few times. The chain combines TRBV6-6 with TRBJ2-7; 11 bases are a match to TRBD2. The CDR3 is 15 amino acids. The junction had 4 bases not matched to a gene; V was cut back by 6 bases and J by 0 bases. The germline V gene has CDR1 MNHNY and CDR2 SVGAGI (reference sequence). CDR3 nucleotide sequence: TGTGCCAGCAGGTCGACTAGCGGGACCTCCTACGAGCAGTACGTC. Amino acids: CASRSTSGTSYEQYV.